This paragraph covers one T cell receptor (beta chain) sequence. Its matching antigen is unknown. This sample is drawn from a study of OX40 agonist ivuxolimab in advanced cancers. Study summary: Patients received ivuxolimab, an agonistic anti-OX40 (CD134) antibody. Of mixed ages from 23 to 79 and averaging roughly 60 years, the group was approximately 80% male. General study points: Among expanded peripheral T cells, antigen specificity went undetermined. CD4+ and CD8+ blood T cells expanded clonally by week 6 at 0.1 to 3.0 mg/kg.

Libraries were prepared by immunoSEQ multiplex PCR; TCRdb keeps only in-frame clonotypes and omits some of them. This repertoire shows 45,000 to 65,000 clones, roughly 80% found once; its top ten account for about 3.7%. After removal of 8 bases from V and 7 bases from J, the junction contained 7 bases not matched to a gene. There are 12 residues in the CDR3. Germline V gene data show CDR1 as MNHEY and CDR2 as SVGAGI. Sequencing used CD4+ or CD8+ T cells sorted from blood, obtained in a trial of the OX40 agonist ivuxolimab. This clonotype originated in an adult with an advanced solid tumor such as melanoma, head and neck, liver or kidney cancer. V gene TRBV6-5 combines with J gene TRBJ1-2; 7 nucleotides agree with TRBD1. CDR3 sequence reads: CASHTGAGGYTF. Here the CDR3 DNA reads TGTGCCAGCCATACAGGGGCTGGTGGCTACACCTTC.